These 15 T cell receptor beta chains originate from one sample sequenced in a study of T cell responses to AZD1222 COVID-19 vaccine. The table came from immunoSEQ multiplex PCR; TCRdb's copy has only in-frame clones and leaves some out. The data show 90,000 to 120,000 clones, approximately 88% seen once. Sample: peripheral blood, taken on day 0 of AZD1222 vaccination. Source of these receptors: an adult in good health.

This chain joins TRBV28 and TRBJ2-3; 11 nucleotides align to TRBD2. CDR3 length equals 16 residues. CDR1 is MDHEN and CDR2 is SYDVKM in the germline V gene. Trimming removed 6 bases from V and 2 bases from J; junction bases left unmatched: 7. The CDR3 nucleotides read TGTGCCAGCAGGACCCCGGGACTAGCGGACACAGATACGCAGTATTTT. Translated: CASRTPGLADTDTQYF.

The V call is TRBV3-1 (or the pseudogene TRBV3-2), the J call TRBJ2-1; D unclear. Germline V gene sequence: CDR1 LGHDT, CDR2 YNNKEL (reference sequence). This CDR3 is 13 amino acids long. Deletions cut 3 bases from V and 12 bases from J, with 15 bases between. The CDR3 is CASSHHAGLGQFF. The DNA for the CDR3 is TGTGCCAGCAGCCACCACGCCGGATTGGGGCAGTTCTTC.

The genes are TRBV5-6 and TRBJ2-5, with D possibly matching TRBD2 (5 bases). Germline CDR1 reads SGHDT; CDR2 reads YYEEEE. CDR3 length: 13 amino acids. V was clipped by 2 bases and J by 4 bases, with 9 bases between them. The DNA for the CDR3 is TGTGCCAGCAGCTTCCCTAGCCGAGAGACCCAGTACTTC. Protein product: CASSFPSRETQYF.

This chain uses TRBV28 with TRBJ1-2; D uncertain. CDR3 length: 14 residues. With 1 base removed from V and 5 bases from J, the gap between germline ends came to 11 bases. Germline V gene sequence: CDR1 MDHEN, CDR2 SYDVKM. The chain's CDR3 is CASSLSAQIYGYTF. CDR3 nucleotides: TGTGCCAGCAGTTTATCGGCGCAGATTTATGGCTACACCTTC.

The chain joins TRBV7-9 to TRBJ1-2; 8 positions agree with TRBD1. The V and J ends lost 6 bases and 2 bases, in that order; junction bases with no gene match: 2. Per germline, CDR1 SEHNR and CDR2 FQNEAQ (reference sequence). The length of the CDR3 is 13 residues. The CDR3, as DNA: TGTGCCAGCAGTTGGACAGGGAACTATGGCTACACCTTC. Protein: CASSWTGNYGYTF. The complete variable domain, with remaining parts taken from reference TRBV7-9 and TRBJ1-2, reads DTGVSQNPRHKITKRGQNVTFRCDPISEHNRLYWYRQTLGQGPEFLTYFQNEAQLEKSRLLSDRFSAERPKGSFSTLEIQRTEQGDSAMYLCASSWTGNYGYTFGSGTRLTVV.

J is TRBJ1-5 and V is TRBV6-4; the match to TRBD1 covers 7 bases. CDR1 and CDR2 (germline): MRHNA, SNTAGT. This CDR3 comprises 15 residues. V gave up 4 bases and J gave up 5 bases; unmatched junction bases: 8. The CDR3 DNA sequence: TGTGCCAGCAGTGCCTCGACCGGGACAGATCAGCCCCAGCATTTT. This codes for CASSASTGTDQPQHF.

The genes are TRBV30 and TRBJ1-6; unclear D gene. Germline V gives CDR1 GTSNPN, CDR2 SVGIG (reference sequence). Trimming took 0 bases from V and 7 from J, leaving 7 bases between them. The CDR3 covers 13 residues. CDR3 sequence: CAWSVGSNSPLHF. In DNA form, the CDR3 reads TGTGCCTGGAGTGTAGGGTCCAATTCACCCCTCCACTTT.

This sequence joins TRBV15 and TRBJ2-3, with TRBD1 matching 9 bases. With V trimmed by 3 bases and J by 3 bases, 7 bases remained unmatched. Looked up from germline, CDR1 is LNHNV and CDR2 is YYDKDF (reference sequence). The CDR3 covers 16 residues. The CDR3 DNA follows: TGTGCCACCAGCAGTTGGGGACAGGGTCGAACAGATACGCAGTATTTT. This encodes CATSSWGQGRTDTQYF.

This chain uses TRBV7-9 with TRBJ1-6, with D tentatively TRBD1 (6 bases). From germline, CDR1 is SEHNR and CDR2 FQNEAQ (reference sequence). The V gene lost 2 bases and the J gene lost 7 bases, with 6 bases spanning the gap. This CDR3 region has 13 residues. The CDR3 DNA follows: TGTGCCAGCAGCTTACAGGGGAATTCACCCCTCCACTTT. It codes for CASSLQGNSPLHF.

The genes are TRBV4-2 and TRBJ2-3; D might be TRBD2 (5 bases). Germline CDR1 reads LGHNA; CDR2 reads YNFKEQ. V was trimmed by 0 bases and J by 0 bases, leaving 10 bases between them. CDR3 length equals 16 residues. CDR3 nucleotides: TGTGCCAGCAGCCAAGATTTTACGGGAAGCACAGATACGCAGTATTTT. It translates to CASSQDFTGSTDTQYF.

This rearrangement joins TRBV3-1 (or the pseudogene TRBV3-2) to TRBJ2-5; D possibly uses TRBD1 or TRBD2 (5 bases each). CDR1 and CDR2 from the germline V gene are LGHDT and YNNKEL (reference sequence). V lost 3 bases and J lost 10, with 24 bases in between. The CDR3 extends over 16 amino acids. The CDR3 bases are TGTGCCAGCAGCCATCCCCCCCGGGGCCCGATTGTGAGCCAGTACTTC. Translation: CASSHPPRGPIVSQYF.

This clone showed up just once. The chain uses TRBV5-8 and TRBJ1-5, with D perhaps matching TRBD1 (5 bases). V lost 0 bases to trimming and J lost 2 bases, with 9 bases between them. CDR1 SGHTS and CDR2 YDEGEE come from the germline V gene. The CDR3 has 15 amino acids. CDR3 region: CASSLEWGGNQPQHF. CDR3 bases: TGTGCCAGCAGCTTGGAGTGGGGGGGCAATCAGCCCCAGCATTTT.

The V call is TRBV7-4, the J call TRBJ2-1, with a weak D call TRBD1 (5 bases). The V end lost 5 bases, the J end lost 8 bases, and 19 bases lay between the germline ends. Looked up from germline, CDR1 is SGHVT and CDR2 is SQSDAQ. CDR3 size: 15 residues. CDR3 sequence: CASSDERTLTHEQFF. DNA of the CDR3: TGTGCCAGCAGCGATGAACGGACATTAACGCATGAGCAGTTCTTC.

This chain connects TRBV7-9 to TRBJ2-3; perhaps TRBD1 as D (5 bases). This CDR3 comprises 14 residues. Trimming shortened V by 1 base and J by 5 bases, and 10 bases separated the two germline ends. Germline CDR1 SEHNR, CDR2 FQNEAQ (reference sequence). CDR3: CASSLGQGLDTQYF. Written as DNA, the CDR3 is TGTGCCAGCAGCTTAGGGCAGGGTTTAGATACGCAGTATTTT.

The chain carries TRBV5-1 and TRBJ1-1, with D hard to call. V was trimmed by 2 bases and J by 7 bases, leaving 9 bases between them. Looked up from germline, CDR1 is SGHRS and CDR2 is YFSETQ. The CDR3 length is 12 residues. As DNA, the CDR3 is TGCGCCAGCAGCTTTAACGGGAATGAAGCTTTCTTT. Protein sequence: CASSFNGNEAFF.